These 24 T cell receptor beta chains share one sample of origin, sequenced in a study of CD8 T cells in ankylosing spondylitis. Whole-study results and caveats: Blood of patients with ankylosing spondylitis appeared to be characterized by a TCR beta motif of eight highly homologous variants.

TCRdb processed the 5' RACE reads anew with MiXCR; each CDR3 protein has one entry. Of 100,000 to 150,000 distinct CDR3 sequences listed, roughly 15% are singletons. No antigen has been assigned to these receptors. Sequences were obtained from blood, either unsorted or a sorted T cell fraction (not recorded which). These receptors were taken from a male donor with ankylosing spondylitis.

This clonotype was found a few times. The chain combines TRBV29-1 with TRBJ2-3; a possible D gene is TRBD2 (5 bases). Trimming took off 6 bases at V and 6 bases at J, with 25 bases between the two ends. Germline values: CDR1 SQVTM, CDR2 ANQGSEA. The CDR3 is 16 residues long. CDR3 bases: TGCAGCGTCGAGCCCGCTAGCCCCGATGAAGGGGATACGCAGTATTTT. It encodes CSVEPASPDEGDTQYF.

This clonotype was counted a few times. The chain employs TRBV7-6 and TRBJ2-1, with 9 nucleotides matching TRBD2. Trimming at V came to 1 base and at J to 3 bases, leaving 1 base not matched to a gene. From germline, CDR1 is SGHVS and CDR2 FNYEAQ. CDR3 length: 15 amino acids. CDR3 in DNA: TGTGCCAGCAGCTTAGAGCGGGGGGTCTACAATGAGCAGTTCTTC. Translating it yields CASSLERGVYNEQFF.

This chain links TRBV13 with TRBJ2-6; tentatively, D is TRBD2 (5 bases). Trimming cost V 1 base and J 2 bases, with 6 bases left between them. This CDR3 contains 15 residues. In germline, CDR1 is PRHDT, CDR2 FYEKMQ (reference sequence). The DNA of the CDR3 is TGTGCCAGCAGCTTAGCCGGGACTGGGGCCAACGTCCTGACTTTC. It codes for CASSLAGTGANVLTF.

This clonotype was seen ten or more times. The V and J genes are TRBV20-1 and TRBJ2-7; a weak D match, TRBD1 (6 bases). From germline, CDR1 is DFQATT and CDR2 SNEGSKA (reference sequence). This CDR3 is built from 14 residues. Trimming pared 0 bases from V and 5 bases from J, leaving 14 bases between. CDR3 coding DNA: TGCAGTGCTAGAGACTACAACAGGGCCCACGAGCAGTACTTC. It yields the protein CSARDYNRAHEQYF.

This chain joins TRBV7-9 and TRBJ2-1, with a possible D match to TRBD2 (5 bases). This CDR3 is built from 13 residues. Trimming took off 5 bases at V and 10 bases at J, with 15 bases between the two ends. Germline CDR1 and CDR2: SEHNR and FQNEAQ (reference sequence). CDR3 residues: CASSQSQRREQFF. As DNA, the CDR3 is TGTGCCAGCAGCCAATCCCAGCGGCGGGAGCAGTTCTTC.

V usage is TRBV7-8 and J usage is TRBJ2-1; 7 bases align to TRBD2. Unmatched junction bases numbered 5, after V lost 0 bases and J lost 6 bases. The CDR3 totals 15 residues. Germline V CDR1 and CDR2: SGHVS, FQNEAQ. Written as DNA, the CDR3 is TGTGCCAGCAGCTTAGCTTCCGCGGGGGTCAATGAGCAGTTCTTC. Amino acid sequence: CASSLASAGVNEQFF.

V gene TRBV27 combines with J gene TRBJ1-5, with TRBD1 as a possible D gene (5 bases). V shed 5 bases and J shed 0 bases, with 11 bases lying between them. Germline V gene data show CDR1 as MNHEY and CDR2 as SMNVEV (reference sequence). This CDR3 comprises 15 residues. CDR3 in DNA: TGTGCCAGCAGTATGGGGGGGGTTAGCAATCAGCCCCAGCATTTT. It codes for CASSMGGVSNQPQHF.

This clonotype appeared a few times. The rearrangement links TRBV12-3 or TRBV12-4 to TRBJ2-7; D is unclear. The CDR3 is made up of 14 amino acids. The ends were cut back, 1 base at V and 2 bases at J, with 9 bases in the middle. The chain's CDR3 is CASSLGSRTYEQYF. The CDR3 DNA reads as TGTGCCAGCAGTTTAGGTTCCAGAACCTACGAGCAGTACTTC.

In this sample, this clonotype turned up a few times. Here the CDR3 reads CASSDITGTAYPGQFF. CDR3 DNA: TGTGCCAGCAGTGATATTACGGGGACGGCCTACCCCGGGCAGTTCTTC. J is TRBJ2-1 and V is TRBV25-1; the D gene could be TRBD1 or TRBD2 (5 bases each). Trimming cost V 3 bases and J 12 bases, with 24 bases left between them. Germline V gene lookup returns CDR1 MGHDK and CDR2 SYGVNS. The CDR3 is 16 residues long.

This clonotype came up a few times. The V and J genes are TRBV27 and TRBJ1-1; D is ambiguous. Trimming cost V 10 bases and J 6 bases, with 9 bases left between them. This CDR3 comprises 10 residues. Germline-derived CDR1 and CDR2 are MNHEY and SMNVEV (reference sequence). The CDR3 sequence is CATVGPEAFF. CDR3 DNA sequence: TGTGCCACCGTAGGGCCTGAAGCTTTCTTT.

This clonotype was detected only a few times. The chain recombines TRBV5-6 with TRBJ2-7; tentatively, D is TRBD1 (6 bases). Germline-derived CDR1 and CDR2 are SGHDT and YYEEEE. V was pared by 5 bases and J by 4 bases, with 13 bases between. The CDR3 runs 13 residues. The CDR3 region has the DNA TGTGCCAGCAGGAACAGGGAAAGGTACGAGCAGTACTTC. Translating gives CASRNRERYEQYF.

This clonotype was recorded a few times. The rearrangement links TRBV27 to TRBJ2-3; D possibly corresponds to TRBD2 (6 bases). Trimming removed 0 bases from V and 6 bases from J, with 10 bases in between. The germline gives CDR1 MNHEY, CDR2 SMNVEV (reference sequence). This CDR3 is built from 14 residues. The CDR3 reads CASSLSNGGDTQYF. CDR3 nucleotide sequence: TGTGCCAGCAGTTTATCAAATGGGGGGGATACGCAGTATTTT.

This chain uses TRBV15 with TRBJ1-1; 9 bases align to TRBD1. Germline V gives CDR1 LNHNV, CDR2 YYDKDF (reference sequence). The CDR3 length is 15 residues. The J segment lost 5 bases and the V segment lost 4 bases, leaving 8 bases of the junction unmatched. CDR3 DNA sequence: TGTGCCACCAGCATAGACAGGGGGAGTAGAACTGAAGCTTTCTTT. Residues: CATSIDRGSRTEAFF.

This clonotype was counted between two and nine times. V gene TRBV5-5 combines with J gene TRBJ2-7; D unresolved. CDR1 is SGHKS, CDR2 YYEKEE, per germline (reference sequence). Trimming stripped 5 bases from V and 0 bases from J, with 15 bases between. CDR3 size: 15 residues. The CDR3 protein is CASSPGRLNSYEQYF. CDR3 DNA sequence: TGTGCCAGCAGTCCCGGAAGGCTAAACTCCTACGAGCAGTACTTC.

CDR3 loop: CSARVYREPYTF. CDR3 bases: TGCAGTGCTAGAGTCTACAGGGAGCCCTACACCTTC. The chain uses TRBV20-1 and TRBJ1-2, with TRBD1 as a possible D gene (6 bases). The germline V and J ends were trimmed by 1 base and 10 bases, with 13 bases remaining between them. This CDR3 is 12 amino acids long. CDR1 is DFQATT, CDR2 SNEGSKA, per germline (reference sequence).

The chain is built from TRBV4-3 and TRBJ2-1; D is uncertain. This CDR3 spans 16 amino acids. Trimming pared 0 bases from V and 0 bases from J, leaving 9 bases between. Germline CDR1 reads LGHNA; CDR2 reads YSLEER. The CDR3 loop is CASSQEVWGSYNEQFF. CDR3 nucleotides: TGCGCCAGCAGCCAAGAGGTCTGGGGCTCCTACAATGAGCAGTTCTTC.

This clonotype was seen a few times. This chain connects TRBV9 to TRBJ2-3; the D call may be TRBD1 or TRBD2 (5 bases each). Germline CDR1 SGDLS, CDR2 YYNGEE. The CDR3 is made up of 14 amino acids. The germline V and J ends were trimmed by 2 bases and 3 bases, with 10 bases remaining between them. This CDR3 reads CASSVRGGTDTQYF. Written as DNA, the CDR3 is TGTGCCAGCAGCGTCCGGGGCGGGACAGATACGCAGTATTTT.

CDR3: CASSQENRREQYF. Here the CDR3 DNA reads TGCGCCAGCAGCCAAGAGAATCGCCGTGAGCAGTACTTC. This chain uses TRBV4-1 with TRBJ2-7; the D is unclear. The CDR3 totals 13 residues. V was shortened by 0 bases and J by 7 bases, with 10 bases between the two germline ends. Germline V gene data show CDR1 as MGHRA and CDR2 as YSYEKL.

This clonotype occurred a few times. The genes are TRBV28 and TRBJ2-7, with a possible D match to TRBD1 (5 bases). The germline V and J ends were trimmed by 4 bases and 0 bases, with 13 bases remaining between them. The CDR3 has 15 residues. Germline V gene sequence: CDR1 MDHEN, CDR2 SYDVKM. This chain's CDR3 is CASSYGQGSSYEQYF. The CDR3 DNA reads TGTGCCAGCAGTTACGGGCAGGGTTCCTCCTACGAGCAGTACTTC. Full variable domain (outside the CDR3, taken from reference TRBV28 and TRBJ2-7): DVKVTQSSRYLVKRTGEKVFLECVQDMDHENMFWYRQDPGLGLRLIYFSYDVKMKEKGDIPEGYSVSREKKERFSLILESASTNQTSMYLCASSYGQGSSYEQYFGPGTRLTVT.

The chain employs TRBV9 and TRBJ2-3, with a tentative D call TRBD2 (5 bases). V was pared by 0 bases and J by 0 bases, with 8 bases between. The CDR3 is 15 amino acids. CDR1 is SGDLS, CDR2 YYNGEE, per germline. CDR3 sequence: CASSVVGESTDTQYF. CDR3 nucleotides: TGTGCCAGCAGCGTAGTCGGGGAGAGCACAGATACGCAGTATTTT.

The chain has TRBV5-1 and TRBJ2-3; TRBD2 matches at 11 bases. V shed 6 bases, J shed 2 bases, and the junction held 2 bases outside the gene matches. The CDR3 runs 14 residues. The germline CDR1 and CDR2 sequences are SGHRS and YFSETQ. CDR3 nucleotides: TGCGCCAGCACGACTAGCGGGGTCACAGATACGCAGTATTTT. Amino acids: CASTTSGVTDTQYF.

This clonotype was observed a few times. The CDR3 DNA reads TGTGCCAGCCGCCGGGGCGGGAACTACGAGCAGTACTTC. It specifies CASRRGGNYEQYF. V is TRBV27 and J is TRBJ2-7, with D possibly TRBD2 on 6 matching bases. Germline-derived CDR1 and CDR2 are MNHEY and SMNVEV (reference sequence). This CDR3 comprises 13 residues. V shed 8 bases and J shed 3 bases, with 14 bases lying between them.

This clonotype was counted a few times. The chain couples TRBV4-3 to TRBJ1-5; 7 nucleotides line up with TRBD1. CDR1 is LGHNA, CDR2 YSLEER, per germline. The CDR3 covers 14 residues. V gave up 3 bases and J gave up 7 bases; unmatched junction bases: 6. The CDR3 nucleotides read TGCGCCAGCAGCCAGAGACAGGGTGAGCAGCCCCAGCATTTT. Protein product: CASSQRQGEQPQHF.

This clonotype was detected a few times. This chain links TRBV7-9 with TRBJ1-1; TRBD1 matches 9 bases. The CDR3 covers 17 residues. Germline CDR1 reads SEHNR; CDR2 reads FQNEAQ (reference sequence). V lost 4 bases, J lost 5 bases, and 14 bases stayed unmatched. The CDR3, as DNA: TGTGCCAGCAGCTCCAGAGAACATACAGGGGGCGCAACTGAAGCTTTCTTT. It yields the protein CASSSREHTGGATEAFF.